One T cell receptor (beta chain) is described in this entry. No antigen is known for it. This sample was included in a study of shared clonotypes between healthy human individuals. Turning to the study itself: CD4 naive and memory got three plates each, CD8 naive two, CD8 memory one.

Positively selected for CCR7, the CD45RO-negative cells used as naive CD8 cells excluded terminally differentiated effector memory CD45RA+ cells. Method: immunoSEQ multiplex PCR; TCRdb's copy keeps in-frame clones and lacks some. The table records roughly 590,000 clones, 95% to 96% of them present only once. Findings of the study overall: Rarefaction exposed incomplete sorted-subset sequencing despite large depth. When naive CD4 clonotypes were compared across several donors, around 5% were shared.

V was trimmed by 5 bases and J by 2 bases, leaving 10 bases between them. The CDR3 contains 14 residues. CDR1 and CDR2 from the germline V gene are SGHTA and FQGNSA. The gene calls are TRBV7-2 and TRBJ2-1; D not certain. Material for sequencing was naive CD8+ T cells sorted from blood. The origin of this receptor is a woman under 40 in good health. Here the CDR3 DNA reads TGTGCCAGCAGCCCTGATGCCCCCTACAATGAGCAGTTCTTC. Translation gives CASSPDAPYNEQFF.